This T cell receptor beta chain was captured by sequencing in a study of cytotoxic CD8 clonotypes in ibrutinib-treated CLL. About the research overall: After a median about eleven months on treatment (6 to 36), response samples were drawn. Average yields of around 230,000 productive templates and 94,082 productive rearrangements characterized the samples.

PBMCs that had been cryopreserved were the source of 2 to 2.5 micrograms of genomic DNA for TCR beta libraries. With sequencing, the targeted depth ranged from 1 in 200,000 to 1 in 1 million T cells. Profiling relied on immunoSEQ multiplex PCR, and the TCRdb table lists in-frame clones only, not all of them. The repertoire holds just over 200,000 clones, about three quarters seen once, with roughly 5.8% in the top ten. This receptor was identified in a human donor with chronic lymphocytic leukemia. The input for sequencing was PBMCs, taken after 12 months of ibrutinib treatment.

The CDR3 DNA reads as TGTGCCAGCAGTGAGAATGGGGGGAACACTGAAGCTTTCTTT. Translation gives CASSENGGNTEAFF. The chain uses TRBV6-1 and TRBJ1-1; possibly TRBD1 for D (5 bases). This CDR3 has 14 residues. Trimming cost V 3 bases and J 1 base, with 9 bases left between them. Germline CDR1 and CDR2: MNHNS and SASEGT.